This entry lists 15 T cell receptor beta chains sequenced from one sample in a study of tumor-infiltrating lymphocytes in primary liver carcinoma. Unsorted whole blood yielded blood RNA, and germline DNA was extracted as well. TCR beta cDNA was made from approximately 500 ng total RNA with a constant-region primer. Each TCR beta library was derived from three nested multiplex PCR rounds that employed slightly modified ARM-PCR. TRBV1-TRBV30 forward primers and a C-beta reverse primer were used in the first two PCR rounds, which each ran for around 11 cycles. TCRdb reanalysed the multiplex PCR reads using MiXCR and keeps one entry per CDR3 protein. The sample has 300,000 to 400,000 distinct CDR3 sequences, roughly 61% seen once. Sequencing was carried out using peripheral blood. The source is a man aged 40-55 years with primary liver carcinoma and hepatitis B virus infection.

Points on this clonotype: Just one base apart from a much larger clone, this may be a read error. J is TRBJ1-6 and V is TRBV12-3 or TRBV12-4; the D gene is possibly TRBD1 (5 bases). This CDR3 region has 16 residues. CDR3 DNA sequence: TGTGCCTGCAGTTTTGGGACCCAACCCCATAATTCACCCCTCCACTTT. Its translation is CACSFGTQPHNSPLHF.

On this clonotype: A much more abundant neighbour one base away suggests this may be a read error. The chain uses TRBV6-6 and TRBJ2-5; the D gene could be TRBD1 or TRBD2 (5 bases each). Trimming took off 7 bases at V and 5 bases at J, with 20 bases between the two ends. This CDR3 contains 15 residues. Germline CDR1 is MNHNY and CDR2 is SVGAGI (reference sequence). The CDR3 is CASIHEGWAGETQYF. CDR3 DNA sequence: TGTGCCAGCATCCACGAGGGGTGGGCGGGTGAGACCCAGTACTTC.

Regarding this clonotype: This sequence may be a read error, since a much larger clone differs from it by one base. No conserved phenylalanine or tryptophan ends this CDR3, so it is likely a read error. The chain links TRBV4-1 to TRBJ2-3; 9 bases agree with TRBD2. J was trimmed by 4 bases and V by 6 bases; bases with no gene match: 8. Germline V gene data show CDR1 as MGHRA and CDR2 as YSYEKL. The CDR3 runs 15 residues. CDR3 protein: CASSTLAGAADTQYS. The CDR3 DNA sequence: TGCGCCAGCAGTACCTTAGCGGGAGCGGCAGATACGCAGTATTCT.

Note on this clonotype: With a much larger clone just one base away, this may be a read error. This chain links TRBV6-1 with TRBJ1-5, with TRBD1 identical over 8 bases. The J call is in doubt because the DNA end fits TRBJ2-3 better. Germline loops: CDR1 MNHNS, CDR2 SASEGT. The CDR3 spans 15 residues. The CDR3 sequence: CASSSKDRENQPQYF. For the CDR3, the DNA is TGTGCCAGCAGTTCCAAGGACAGGGAAAATCAGCCCCAGTATTTT.

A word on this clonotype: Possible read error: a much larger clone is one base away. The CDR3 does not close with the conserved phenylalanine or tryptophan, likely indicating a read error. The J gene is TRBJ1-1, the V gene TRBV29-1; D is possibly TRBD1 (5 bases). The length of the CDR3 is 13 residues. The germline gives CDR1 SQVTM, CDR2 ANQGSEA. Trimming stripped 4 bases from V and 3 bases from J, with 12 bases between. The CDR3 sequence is CSVGVDIDTEAFY. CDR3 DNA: TGCAGCGTTGGGGTGGACATCGACACTGAAGCTTTCTAT.

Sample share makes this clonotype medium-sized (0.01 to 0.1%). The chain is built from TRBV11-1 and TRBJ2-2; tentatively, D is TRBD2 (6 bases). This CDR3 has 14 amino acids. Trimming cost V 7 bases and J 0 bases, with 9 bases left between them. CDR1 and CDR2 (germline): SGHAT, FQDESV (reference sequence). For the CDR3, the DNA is TGTGCCAGCAAATGGGGGGCGAACACCGGGGAGCTGTTTTTT. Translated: CASKWGANTGELFF.

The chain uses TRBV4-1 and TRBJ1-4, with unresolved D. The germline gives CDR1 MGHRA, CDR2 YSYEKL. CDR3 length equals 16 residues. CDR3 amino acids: CTISQSGFTPNEKLFF. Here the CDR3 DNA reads TGCACCATCAGCCAATCAGGATTCACCCCTAATGAAAAACTGTTTTTT.

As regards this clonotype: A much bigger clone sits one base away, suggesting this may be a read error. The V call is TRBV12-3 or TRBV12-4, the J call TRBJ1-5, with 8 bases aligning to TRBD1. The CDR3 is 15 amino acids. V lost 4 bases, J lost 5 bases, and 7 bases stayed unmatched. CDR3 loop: CASSSQGAGDQPQHF. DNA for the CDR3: TGTGCCAGCAGTTCTCAGGGGGCGGGCGATCAGCCCCAGCATTTT.

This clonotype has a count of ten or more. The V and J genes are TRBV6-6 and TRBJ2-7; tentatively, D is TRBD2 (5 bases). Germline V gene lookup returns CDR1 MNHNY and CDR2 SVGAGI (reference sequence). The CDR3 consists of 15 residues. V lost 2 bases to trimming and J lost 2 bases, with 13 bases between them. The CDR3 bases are TGTGCCAGCAGTTACGCCGCGGGCCCCACCTACGAGCAGTACTTC. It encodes CASSYAAGPTYEQYF.

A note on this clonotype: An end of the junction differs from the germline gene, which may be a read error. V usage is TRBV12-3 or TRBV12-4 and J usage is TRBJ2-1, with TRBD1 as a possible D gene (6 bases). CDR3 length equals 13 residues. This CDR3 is CASSPDSYDEQFF. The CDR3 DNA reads TGTGCCAGCAGCCCGGACAGCTACGATGAGCAGTTCTTC.

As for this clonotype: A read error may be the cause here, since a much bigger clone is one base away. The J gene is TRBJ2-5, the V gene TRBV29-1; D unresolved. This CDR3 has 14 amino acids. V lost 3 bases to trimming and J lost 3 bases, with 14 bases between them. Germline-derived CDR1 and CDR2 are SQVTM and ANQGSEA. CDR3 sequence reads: CSVERIIKEETQYF. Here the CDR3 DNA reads TGCAGCGTTGAGAGGATAATAAAGGAAGAGACCCAGTACTTC.

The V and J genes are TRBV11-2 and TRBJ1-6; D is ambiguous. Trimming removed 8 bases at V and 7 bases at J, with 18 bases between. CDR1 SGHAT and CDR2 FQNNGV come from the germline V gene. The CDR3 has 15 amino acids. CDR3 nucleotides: TGTGCCAGCTCCTATGGCGGGGATCACAATTCACCCCTCCACTTT. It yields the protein CASSYGGDHNSPLHF. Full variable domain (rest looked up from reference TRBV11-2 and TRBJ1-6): EAGVAQSPRYKIIEKRQSVAFWCNPISGHATLYWYQQILGQGPKLLIQFQNNGVVDDSQLPKDRFSAERLKGVDSTLKIQPAKLEDSAVYLCASSYGGDHNSPLHFGNGTRLTVT.

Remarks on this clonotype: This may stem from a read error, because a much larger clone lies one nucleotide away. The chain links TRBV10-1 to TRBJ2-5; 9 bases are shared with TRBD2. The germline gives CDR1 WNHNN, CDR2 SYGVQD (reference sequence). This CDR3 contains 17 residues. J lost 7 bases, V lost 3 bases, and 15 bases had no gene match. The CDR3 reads CASSESSGIGRKVTQYF. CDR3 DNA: TGCGCCAGCAGTGAATCTAGCGGGATCGGAAGGAAGGTGACCCAGTACTTC.

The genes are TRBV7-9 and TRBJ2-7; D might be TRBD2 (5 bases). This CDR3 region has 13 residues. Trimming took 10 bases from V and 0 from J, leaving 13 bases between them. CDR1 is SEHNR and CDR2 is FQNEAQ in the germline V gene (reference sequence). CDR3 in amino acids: CATNRRDSYEQYF. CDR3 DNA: TGTGCCACCAACAGACGGGACTCCTACGAGCAGTACTTC. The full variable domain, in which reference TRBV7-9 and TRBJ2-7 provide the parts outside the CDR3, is DTGVSQNPRHKITKRGQNVTFRCDPISEHNRLYWYRQTLGQGPEFLTYFQNEAQLEKSRLLSDRFSAERPKGSFSTLEIQRTEQGDSAMYLCATNRRDSYEQYFGPGTRLTVT.

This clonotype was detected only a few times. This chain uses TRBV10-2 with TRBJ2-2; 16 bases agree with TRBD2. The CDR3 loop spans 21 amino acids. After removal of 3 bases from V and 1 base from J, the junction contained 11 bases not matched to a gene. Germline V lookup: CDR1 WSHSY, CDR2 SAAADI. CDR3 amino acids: CASSDWGLAGGGFGNTGELFF. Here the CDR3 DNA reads TGCGCCAGCAGTGATTGGGGACTAGCGGGAGGGGGTTTCGGGAACACCGGGGAGCTGTTTTTT.